Listed below are T cell receptor beta chains from one sample, sequenced in a study of identical twins. TCRdb independently ran MiXCR on the 5' RACE reads; one entry per CDR3 protein. This table has 450,000 or so distinct CDR3 sequences, approximately 24% appearing once. This same sample was also part of a study on T cells expressing NK-cell markers.

The sample comprised CD4+ T cells sorted from blood. The receptor set was obtained from a young woman in good health. The CDR3 runs from the conserved cysteine through the conserved F or W. D genes are given only for firm matches. Some rows have no size entry. The others give once, few or many, or a class for an expanded clone.

TRBD1,many,TRBJ1-1,TRBV5-1,14,CASSLDRGSTEAFF,TGCGCCAGCAGCTTGGACAGGGGTTCGACTGAAGCTTTCTTT
-,-,TRBJ2-7,TRBV20-1,16,CSARDPGARASAEQYF,TGCAGTGCTAGAGATCCAGGCGCGCGGGCCTCGGCCGAGCAGTACTTC
TRBD2,-,TRBJ2-1,TRBV20-1,15,CSARIPGLDDNEQFF,TGCAGTGCTAGAATTCCGGGACTAGACGACAATGAGCAGTTCTTC
-,-,TRBJ2-1,TRBV29-1,13,CSARQSSYNEQFF,TGCAGCGCCCGACAGTCCTCCTACAATGAGCAGTTCTTC
TRBD2,-,TRBJ2-1,TRBV20-1,17,CSAKAGLAGVAYNEQFF,TGCAGTGCTAAAGCGGGACTAGCGGGAGTGGCCTACAATGAGCAGTTCTTC
-,-,TRBJ2-1,TRBV20-1,17,CSARRGSGRNSYNEQFF,TGCAGTGCTAGACGAGGAAGCGGACGGAACTCCTACAATGAGCAGTTCTTC
TRBD1,few,TRBJ2-3,TRBV10-1,15,CASSESTGKTDTQYF,TGCGCCAGCAGTGAGTCGACAGGGAAGACAGATACGCAGTATTTT
-,-,TRBJ1-6,TRBV20-1,16,CSAQARGSSYNSPLHF,TGCAGTGCCCAGGCCCGAGGTAGCTCCTATAATTCACCCCTCCACTTT
-,few,TRBJ1-2,TRBV10-2,13,CASSDSRAGGYTF,TGCGCCAGCAGTGATTCGAGGGCGGGTGGCTACACCTTC
TRBD1,few,TRBJ1-5,TRBV7-2,13,CASSPPPPGQQHF,TGTGCCAGCAGCCCGCCCCCGCCGGGACAGCAGCATTTT
-,-,TRBJ1-5,TRBV12-3/TRBV12-4,13,CASSFRVSQPQHF,TGTGCCAGCAGTTTCAGGGTCTCTCAGCCCCAGCATTTT
-,few,TRBJ2-1,TRBV20-1,11,CSARGDNEQFF,TGCAGTGCCCGGGGTGACAATGAGCAGTTCTTC
TRBD1,few,TRBJ1-6,TRBV10-3,14,CAIRPDRDNSPLHF,TGTGCCATCAGACCCGACAGGGATAATTCACCCCTCCACTTT
TRBD1,few,TRBJ2-5,TRBV7-8,15,CASSLDRGDGETQYF,TGTGCCAGCAGCTTAGACAGGGGTGACGGTGAGACCCAGTACTTC
TRBD1,-,TRBJ2-7,TRBV18,13,CASSPLQGAGQYF,TGTGCCAGCTCACCTTTACAGGGGGCCGGGCAGTACTTC
-,-,TRBJ1-1,TRBV25-1,12,CASRGVNTEAFF,TGTGCCAGCAGAGGAGTGAACACTGAAGCTTTCTTT
TRBD2,few,TRBJ2-1,TRBV20-1,15,CSASLMMQAGNRQFF,TGCAGTGCTAGCCTGATGATGCAAGCGGGGAACAGGCAGTTCTTC
-,-,TRBJ1-1,TRBV11-2,16,CASSRRGDGRIGEAFF,TGTGCCAGCAGCCGGCGGGGGGATGGCCGGATCGGTGAAGCTTTCTTT
-,-,TRBJ2-1,TRBV20-1,14,CSARQRSPYNEQFF,TGCAGTGCTAGGCAACGGAGTCCATACAATGAGCAGTTCTTC
TRBD2,-,TRBJ2-1,TRBV7-9,14,CASRTSGVYNEQFF,TGTGCCAGCAGGACTAGCGGAGTATACAATGAGCAGTTCTTC
-,few,TRBJ2-1,TRBV5-6,11,CASSLGPHQFF,TGTGCCAGCAGCTTGGGCCCTCACCAGTTCTTC
TRBD1,-,TRBJ1-2,TRBV7-9,14,CASRETGTSYGYTF,TGTGCCAGCAGGGAGACAGGGACGTCCTATGGCTACACCTTC
-,few,TRBJ2-1,TRBV7-2,15,CASSLATLSYNEQFF,TGTGCCAGCAGCTTAGCGACACTCTCCTACAATGAGCAGTTCTTC
-,few,TRBJ2-3,TRBV2,13,CASSEVGQGTQYF,TGTGCCAGCAGTGAAGTGGGGCAAGGCACGCAGTATTTT
-,-,TRBJ2-5,TRBV9,14,CASSRDTGLETQYF,TGTGCCAGCAGCCGGGATACAGGGCTGGAGACCCAGTACTTC
TRBD1,-,TRBJ2-7,TRBV6-5,14,CASSYAGQVREQYF,TGTGCCAGCAGTTATGCGGGACAGGTCAGGGAGCAGTACTTC
-,-,TRBJ2-7,TRBV20-1,14,CSAHDYRSGGEQYF,TGCAGTGCTCACGATTACCGTTCGGGTGGCGAGCAGTACTTC
TRBD1,many,TRBJ1-6,TRBV20-1,14,CSARQGAADSPLHF,TGCAGTGCGCGACAGGGGGCGGCGGATTCACCCCTCCACTTT
TRBD2,-,TRBJ2-6,TRBV9,17,CASSVRAGGSGANVLTF,TGTGCCAGCAGCGTCCGAGCGGGAGGATCTGGGGCCAACGTCCTGACTTTC
TRBD2,-,TRBJ2-3,TRBV6-4,18,CASSDSPPGGVSRDTQYF,TGTGCCAGCAGTGACTCCCCGCCCGGGGGGGTAAGCAGAGATACGCAGTATTTT
-,many,TRBJ2-2,TRBV18,13,CASSPRDTGELFF,TGTGCCAGCTCACCACGGGACACCGGGGAGCTGTTTTTT
-,once,TRBJ2-3,TRBV20-1,15,CSARGGTGVGDTQYF,TGCAGTGCTAGAGGAGGCACGGGAGTCGGAGATACGCAGTATTTT
-,-,TRBJ2-1,TRBV19,12,CASSISRNEQFF,TGTGCCAGTAGTATATCCCGAAATGAGCAGTTCTTC
-,few,TRBJ1-1,TRBV5-4,15,CASSFWTDGNTEAFF,TGTGCCAGCAGCTTTTGGACAGACGGGAACACTGAAGCTTTCTTT
TRBD1,few,TRBJ2-3,TRBV20-1,12,CSGQGIQDTQYF,TGCAGTGGACAGGGGATCCAAGATACGCAGTATTTT
-,-,TRBJ1-1,TRBV5-1,13,CASSPLRDTEAFF,TGCGCCAGCAGCCCCCTAAGAGACACTGAAGCTTTCTTT
-,few,TRBJ2-6,TRBV7-2,17,CASSLGPNLRGANVLTF,TGTGCCAGCAGCTTAGGCCCGAATCTTAGGGGGGCCAACGTCCTGACTTTC
TRBD1,-,TRBJ2-4,TRBV12-3/TRBV12-4,16,CASSSRGHGAKNIQYF,TGTGCCAGCAGTTCCAGGGGGCATGGGGCCAAAAACATTCAGTACTTC
-,-,TRBJ1-1,TRBV11-3,12,CASSPSRTEAFF,TGTGCCAGCAGCCCTAGTAGGACTGAAGCTTTCTTT
-,-,TRBJ2-5,TRBV7-7,13,CASSSTRLETQYF,TGTGCCAGCAGCTCGACTAGATTGGAGACCCAGTACTTC
TRBD2,-,TRBJ2-5,TRBV6-2/TRBV6-3,17,CASSYPSGTFPRETQYF,TGTGCCAGCAGTTACCCGAGCGGGACCTTTCCGAGGGAGACCCAGTACTTC
TRBD2,-,TRBJ2-3,TRBV11-2,15,CASSVRLAGVDTQYF,TGTGCCAGCAGCGTCAGACTAGCGGGGGTAGATACGCAGTATTTT
-,few,TRBJ2-3,TRBV6-2/TRBV6-3,12,CASSRDFYTQYF,TGTGCCAGCAGTCGGGACTTTTATACGCAGTATTTT
-,-,TRBJ2-7,TRBV20-1,12,CSAIVSTYEQYF,TGCAGTGCAATCGTTTCCACCTACGAGCAGTACTTC
-,-,TRBJ2-4,TRBV5-1,15,CASSLGRAHQNIQYF,TGCGCCAGCAGCTTGGGAAGGGCGCACCAAAACATTCAGTACTTC
-,few,TRBJ2-1,TRBV12-3/TRBV12-4,13,CASSPSPGREQFF,TGTGCCAGCAGCCCCTCCCCGGGGCGTGAGCAGTTCTTC
-,-,TRBJ1-2,TRBV29-1,14,CSVQKGTLGYGYTF,TGCAGCGTTCAAAAGGGGACCCTTGGGTATGGCTACACCTTC
TRBD1,-,TRBJ2-7,TRBV4-3,15,CASSQVGTGPYEQYF,TGCGCCAGCAGCCAAGTTGGGACAGGACCCTACGAGCAGTACTTC
-,many,TRBJ1-1,TRBV7-9,14,CASSPGQSNTEAFF,TGTGCCAGCAGCCCCGGCCAGTCGAACACTGAAGCTTTCTTT